This T cell receptor (beta chain) is from a study of blood T cell repertoires in COVID-19. Recruits, aged roughly 18 to 95 years, lived in 24 US areas. Sequencing used immunoSEQ multiplex PCR; TCRdb keeps in-frame clones, though not all of them. The sample consists of about 380,000 clones, approximately 87% of them appearing once. The sequencing sample was made of PBMCs or T cells enriched from blood (not recorded which). The source of this sequence is a man aged 25 to 45 who had recovered from COVID-19.

CDR3 nucleotides: TGTGCCAGCAAGGGAGGTTTGAACACTGAAGCTTTCTTT. Amino acids: CASKGGLNTEAFF. The chain employs TRBV6-5 and TRBJ1-1; D remains unclear. CDR3 length: 13 amino acids. CDR1 and CDR2 (germline): MNHEY, SVGAGI. V was cut by 7 bases and J by 0 bases, with 9 bases left in between.